Each of the 24 T cell receptor beta chains below was sequenced from the same sample in a study of cytomegalovirus exposure and HLA in healthy donors. The primer mix had 60 Vbeta and 13 Jbeta primers. Clones were sequenced by immunoSEQ multiplex PCR, and TCRdb holds only the in-frame ones, with some missing. The sample holds under 65,000 clones, approximately 82% seen once. Sequenced: PBMCs. The receptor source for this set is a man in his forties or fifties in good health and CMV-seronegative.

J is TRBJ2-5 and V is TRBV11-2; the D gene is possibly TRBD2 (6 bases). Germline CDR1 reads SGHAT; CDR2 reads FQNNGV. The V end was cut by 4 bases, the J end by 1 base, with 13 bases between. This CDR3 contains 15 residues. In nucleotides, the CDR3 is TGTGCCAGCAGCTCGGGACTGCGGGGCCAAGAGACCCAGTACTTC. Translated, it gives CASSSGLRGQETQYF.

The genes are TRBV6-5 and TRBJ2-6; D not resolved. Germline loops: CDR1 MNHEY, CDR2 SVGAGI. Trimming pared 0 bases from V and 0 bases from J, leaving 3 bases between. The CDR3 sequence is 15 residues long. CDR3 sequence: CASSYSFSGANVLTF. CDR3 in DNA: TGTGCCAGCAGTTACTCCTTCTCTGGGGCCAACGTCCTGACTTTC.

The chain is built from TRBV5-4 and TRBJ1-6; 11 nucleotides align to TRBD1. Trimming at V came to 4 bases and at J to 6 bases, leaving 6 bases not matched to a gene. The CDR3 length is 16 residues. Germline CDR1 is SGHNT and CDR2 is YYREEE (reference sequence). The CDR3 spells CASSVGQGGFNSPLHF. CDR3 coding DNA: TGTGCCAGCAGCGTGGGACAGGGGGGTTTTAATTCACCCCTCCACTTT. The variable domain in full, with the rest retrieved from reference TRBV5-4 and TRBJ1-6, is ETGVTQSPTHLIKTRGQQVTLRCSSQSGHNTVSWYQQALGQGPQFIFQYYREEENGRGNFPPRFSGLQFPNYSSELNVNALELDDSALYLCASSVGQGGFNSPLHFGNGTRLTVT.

This chain's CDR3 is CASSFETANTGELFF. The CDR3 DNA is TGCGCCAGCAGCTTTGAGACAGCGAACACCGGGGAGCTGTTTTTT. The J gene is TRBJ2-2, the V gene TRBV5-1, with D possibly TRBD1 on 5 matching bases. Per germline, CDR1 SGHRS and CDR2 YFSETQ. Trimming pared 2 bases from V and 0 bases from J, leaving 8 bases between. The CDR3 spans 15 residues.

The chain carries TRBV5-1 and TRBJ2-2; D not certain. The CDR3 runs 13 residues. V shed 4 bases and J shed 5 bases, with 9 bases lying between them. CDR1 is SGHRS and CDR2 is YFSETQ in the germline V gene. This chain's CDR3 is CASSLVRTGELFF. CDR3 bases: TGCGCCAGCAGCCTGGTCCGGACCGGGGAGCTGTTTTTT.

J is TRBJ1-5 and V is TRBV6-4; unclear D gene. The CDR3 is 13 amino acids. Germline CDR1 reads MRHNA; CDR2 reads SNTAGT. Trimming stripped 3 bases from V and 6 bases from J, with 9 bases between. This CDR3 reads CASSEEGGQPQHF. CDR3 in DNA: TGTGCCAGCAGTGAAGAGGGAGGTCAGCCCCAGCATTTT.

This chain connects TRBV27 to TRBJ2-7, with 11 positions matching TRBD1. V gave up 5 bases and J gave up 3 bases; unmatched junction bases: 6. This CDR3 is built from 15 residues. Germline assignment: CDR1 MNHEY and CDR2 SMNVEV (reference sequence). The CDR3 bases are TGTGCCAGCAGTACTACCGGGACAGGGGGCTACGAGCAGTACTTC. This sequence encodes CASSTTGTGGYEQYF.

This clone turned up a few times. The chain combines TRBV6-6 with TRBJ1-1, with D perhaps matching TRBD1 (6 bases). V lost 3 bases to trimming and J lost 10 bases, with 9 bases between them. CDR3 size: 11 residues. Germline CDR1 and CDR2: MNHNY and SVGAGI (reference sequence). DNA of the CDR3: TGTGCCAGCAGTTATGGACAGAGAGCTTTCTTT. The encoded protein is CASSYGQRAFF.

The chain has TRBV7-2 and TRBJ2-1, with TRBD2 identical over 8 bases. The germline CDR1 and CDR2 sequences are SGHTA and FQGNSA. The CDR3 has 17 residues. J was trimmed by 2 bases and V by 5 bases; bases with no gene match: 11. CDR3 nucleotide sequence: TGTGCCAGCAGCCTAATCTCCGGCGGGGGGACCTACAATGAGCAGTTCTTC. This gives the protein CASSLISGGGTYNEQFF.

This sequence joins TRBV4-2 and TRBJ2-3, with a possible D match to TRBD2 (7 bases). V gave up 1 base and J gave up 2 bases, with 16 bases separating them. CDR1 is LGHNA, CDR2 YNFKEQ, per germline. This CDR3 is built from 17 residues. The CDR3, as DNA: TGTGCCAGCAGCCAAGTTAAAGCGGGGACATACACAGATACGCAGTATTTT. Residues: CASSQVKAGTYTDTQYF.

The rearrangement uses TRBV28 and TRBJ2-2, with 8 bases matching TRBD2. The CDR3 totals 15 residues. Per the germline V gene, CDR1 is MDHEN and CDR2 is SYDVKM. Trimming at V came to 5 bases and at J to 5 bases, leaving 7 bases not matched to a gene. CDR3 in DNA: TGTGCCAGCAGTGTTGTTAGCGGGGCTACCGGGGAGCTGTTTTTT. Amino acid sequence: CASSVVSGATGELFF.

V is TRBV6-1 and J is TRBJ2-5, with D possibly TRBD1 on 5 matching bases. The DNA end is more similar to TRBJ2-7, so the J call may be wrong. This CDR3 comprises 13 residues. Per germline, CDR1 MNHNS and CDR2 SASEGT. The CDR3 sequence is CASSEPGHYEQYF. The CDR3 DNA reads TGTGCCAGCAGTGAACCAGGACACTACGAGCAGTACTTC.

The J gene is TRBJ2-7, the V gene TRBV10-3; 7 bases map to TRBD1. This CDR3 has 14 residues. V lost 3 bases, J lost 2 bases, and 4 bases stayed unmatched. Germline lookup yields CDR1 ENHRY and CDR2 SYGVKD. The CDR3, as DNA: TGTGCCATCAGTGAACCGGACAGGACCTACGAGCAGTACTTC. Its translation is CAISEPDRTYEQYF.

The chain combines TRBV9 with TRBJ1-1; D uncertain. The CDR3 covers 13 residues. V was shortened by 4 bases and J by 3 bases, with 10 bases between the two germline ends. CDR1 and CDR2 from the germline V gene are SGDLS and YYNGEE. The CDR3: CASSRERDTEAFF. CDR3 DNA sequence: TGTGCCAGCAGCCGAGAGAGGGACACTGAAGCTTTCTTT.

The rearrangement uses TRBV28 and TRBJ2-2, with D possibly matching TRBD1 (6 bases). In germline, CDR1 is MDHEN, CDR2 SYDVKM. V was cut by 10 bases and J by 6 bases, with 15 bases left in between. The CDR3 spans 13 residues. CDR3 coding DNA: TGTGCCACCAACAGGGTTTTCCCCGGGGAGCTGTTTTTT. Protein: CATNRVFPGELFF.

The J gene is TRBJ2-7, the V gene TRBV20-1; TRBD2 aligns across 7 bases. The CDR3 has 11 amino acids. The germline V gene encodes CDR1 DFQATT and CDR2 SNEGSKA (reference sequence). J lost 11 bases, V lost 6 bases, and 10 bases had no gene match. CDR3 sequence (DNA): TGCAGTGCCGGTACTAGCGCGAGAAAGTACTTC. Amino acids: CSAGTSARKYF.

The J gene is TRBJ2-6, the V gene TRBV5-1, with D possibly being TRBD2 (5 bases). Trimming pared 4 bases from V and 3 bases from J, leaving 14 bases between. The CDR3 extends over 16 amino acids. Germline-derived CDR1 and CDR2 are SGHRS and YFSETQ. The chain's CDR3 is CASSLVPGYGANVLTF. For the CDR3, the DNA is TGCGCCAGCAGCCTCGTCCCGGGGTATGGGGCCAACGTCCTGACTTTC.

The V and J genes are TRBV6-5 and TRBJ2-5, with TRBD2 matching 9 bases. CDR1 is MNHEY and CDR2 is SVGAGI in the germline V gene. This CDR3 is 15 amino acids long. With V trimmed by 0 bases and J by 5 bases, 4 bases remained unmatched. CDR3 protein: CASSYSAGGPETQYF. The CDR3 DNA sequence: TGTGCCAGCAGTTACTCTGCGGGGGGGCCGGAGACCCAGTACTTC.

The CDR3 protein is CASSFPQGGSGELFF. CDR3 nucleotides: TGTGCCAGCAGTTTTCCACAAGGAGGGAGCGGGGAGCTGTTTTTT. The chain joins TRBV28 to TRBJ2-2; possible D gene TRBD2, 6 bases. The V and J ends lost 3 bases and 7 bases respectively, with 15 bases between them. Germline V gene data show CDR1 as MDHEN and CDR2 as SYDVKM. This CDR3 has 15 amino acids.

The chain couples TRBV28 to TRBJ2-1; 10 bases are a match to TRBD2. The CDR3 loop spans 15 amino acids. V lost 1 base to trimming and J lost 15 bases; unmatched junction nucleotides: 12. CDR1 and CDR2 from the germline V gene are MDHEN and SYDVKM. The CDR3 region has the DNA TGTGCCAGCAGTTTATCCTCGGGACTAGCGCGGAATCGGTTCTTC. It specifies CASSLSSGLARNRFF.

This chain links TRBV29-1 with TRBJ1-5, with D possibly being TRBD1 (6 bases). The germline V gene encodes CDR1 SQVTM and CDR2 ANQGSEA. CDR3 length: 13 residues. The ends were cut back, 6 bases at V and 5 bases at J, with 14 bases in the middle. The chain's CDR3 is CSVNTGLDQPQHF. The DNA for the CDR3 is TGCAGCGTCAACACAGGGCTAGATCAGCCCCAGCATTTT. The full variable domain, completed using reference TRBV29-1 and TRBJ1-5, is SAVISQKPSRDICQRGTSLTIQCQVDSQVTMMFWYRQQPGQSLTLIATANQGSEATYESGFVIDKFPISRPNLTFSTLTVSNMSPEDSSIYLCSVNTGLDQPQHFGDGTRLSIL.

The chain carries TRBV7-3 and TRBJ1-1, with TRBD1 matching 8 bases. V lost 6 bases to trimming and J lost 7 bases; unmatched junction nucleotides: 7. CDR1 SGHTA and CDR2 FQGTGA come from the germline V gene. The CDR3 is 13 residues long. CDR3 DNA: TGTGCCAGCAGGGAGGACAGGGCGGGTGAAGCTTTCTTT. This gives the protein CASREDRAGEAFF.

This clone appeared a single time. The chain couples TRBV5-1 to TRBJ2-3; 11 bases map to TRBD2. Germline-derived CDR1 and CDR2 are SGHRS and YFSETQ. V was clipped by 4 bases and J by 0 bases; unmatched bases: 7. This CDR3 is built from 17 residues. The CDR3 DNA reads TGCGCCAGCAGCCTTAGCGGGGGGGGGATTAGCACAGATACGCAGTATTTT. This gives the protein CASSLSGGGISTDTQYF.

This chain connects TRBV6-5 to TRBJ2-1; the D is unclear. The V and J ends lost 0 bases and 8 bases respectively, with 8 bases between them. The CDR3 extends over 13 amino acids. Germline assignment: CDR1 MNHEY and CDR2 SVGAGI. CDR3 bases: TGTGCCAGCAGTTACTCGAGTGCCTATGAGCAGTTCTTC. As protein: CASSYSSAYEQFF.